A single sample is the source of the 12 T cell receptor beta chains below, sequenced in a study of PD-1 and CTLA-4 blockade in melanoma. Clones were sequenced by immunoSEQ multiplex PCR, and TCRdb holds only the in-frame ones, with some missing. Of tens of thousands of clones listed, more than 85% were seen once; the top ten hold roughly 9%. The sequencing used CD8+ T cells from peripheral blood, collected from a patient given anti-PD-1 treatment. The receptors stem from a human donor with melanoma.

This clone appeared a single time. The gene calls are TRBV24-1 and TRBJ2-2; D not certain. V gave up 1 base and J gave up 1 base, with 6 bases separating them. The CDR3 has 15 amino acids. Germline V CDR1 and CDR2: KGHDR, SFDVKD. The CDR3 region is CATSDLGLNTGELFF. The CDR3 nucleotides are TGTGCCACCAGTGATTTAGGGCTGAACACCGGGGAGCTGTTTTTT.

V usage is TRBV3-1 (or the pseudogene TRBV3-2) and J usage is TRBJ2-1; TRBD2 matches 7 bases. This CDR3 has 14 residues. In germline, CDR1 is LGHDT, CDR2 YNNKEL (reference sequence). With V trimmed by 3 bases and J by 9 bases, 8 bases remained unmatched. The CDR3 coding sequence is TGTGCCAGCAGCCATCTTTCGGGGGGAGGTGAGCAGTTCTTC. Translated: CASSHLSGGGEQFF.

This chain connects TRBV3-1 (or the pseudogene TRBV3-2) to TRBJ2-7, with D uncertain. This CDR3 spans 14 amino acids. Deletions cut 0 bases from V and 3 bases from J, with 9 bases between. In germline, CDR1 is LGHDT, CDR2 YNNKEL (reference sequence). The CDR3 nucleotides read TGTGCCAGCAGCCAAGAAAACAGAAACTACGAGCAGTACTTC. This translates into CASSQENRNYEQYF.

With respect to this clone: A read error may account for a junction end that differs from germline. The rearrangement links TRBV12-3 or TRBV12-4 to TRBJ2-2; D remains ambiguous. This CDR3 is 12 amino acids long. The CDR3 DNA follows: TGTGCCAGCAGTTTTAACAGCGGGGAGCTGTTTTTT. This encodes CASSFNSGELFF.

The rearrangement joins TRBV7-9 to TRBJ1-5; 8 bases fit TRBD1. The germline gives CDR1 SEHNR, CDR2 FQNEAQ (reference sequence). The trim removed 1 base at V and 4 bases at J, leaving 9 bases unmatched. The CDR3 contains 17 residues. This chain's CDR3 is CASSLVTQGGRNQPQHF. The DNA of the CDR3 is TGTGCCAGCAGCTTAGTCACACAGGGGGGAAGAAATCAGCCCCAGCATTTT.

This clone has a handful of counts. The chain links TRBV3-1 (or the pseudogene TRBV3-2) to TRBJ1-5, with TRBD1 matching over 7 bases. The CDR3 runs to 15 residues. Germline CDR1 reads LGHDT; CDR2 reads YNNKEL (reference sequence). V gave up 3 bases and J gave up 6 bases; unmatched junction bases: 8. CDR3 sequence reads: CASSHGTEGGQPQHF. CDR3 nucleotides: TGTGCCAGCAGCCATGGGACAGAGGGAGGTCAGCCCCAGCATTTT.

This rearrangement joins TRBV18 to TRBJ2-3; D is unclear. V gave up 1 base and J gave up 4 bases, with 6 bases separating them. Germline CDR1 KGHSH, CDR2 LQKENI. CDR3 size: 13 residues. CDR3 residues: CASSPQGPDTQYF. The CDR3 region has the DNA TGTGCCAGCTCACCACAGGGTCCAGATACGCAGTATTTT.

The rearrangement joins TRBV9 to TRBJ1-4; the match to TRBD1 covers 8 bases. Germline V gene lookup returns CDR1 SGDLS and CDR2 YYNGEE. Trimming cost V 6 bases and J 7 bases; bases outside gene matches: 11. This CDR3 contains 15 residues. The CDR3, as DNA: TGTGCCAGCACCTCACCGGGACAGGAAGGTGAAAAACTGTTTTTT. It specifies CASTSPGQEGEKLFF.

The gene calls are TRBV27 and TRBJ1-4; no clear D gene. Trimming left V 3 bases short and J 4 bases short, with 6 bases between. Germline CDR1 and CDR2: MNHEY and SMNVEV (reference sequence). There are 13 residues in the CDR3. CDR3 DNA: TGTGCCAGCAGTTTTCTGGGTAATGAAAAACTGTTTTTT. As protein: CASSFLGNEKLFF.

This clone was seen only once. The chain links TRBV27 to TRBJ1-5; no reliable D call. This CDR3 is 15 amino acids long. The germline gives CDR1 MNHEY, CDR2 SMNVEV (reference sequence). With 1 base removed from V and 4 bases from J, the gap between germline ends came to 11 bases. CDR3 DNA sequence: TGTGCCAGCAGTTTATATCCAGGAGAAAATCAGCCCCAGCATTTT. Protein: CASSLYPGENQPQHF.

The chain combines TRBV5-4 with TRBJ2-2; either TRBD1 or TRBD2 may fit D (5 bases each). There are 16 residues in the CDR3. Germline values: CDR1 SGHNT, CDR2 YYREEE (reference sequence). V lost 5 bases to trimming and J lost 7 bases, with 21 bases between them. CDR3 sequence: CASRAGTVSGIGELFF. In DNA form, the CDR3 reads TGTGCCAGCAGGGCCGGGACGGTCTCTGGGATCGGGGAGCTGTTTTTT. Drawing the rest from reference TRBV5-4 and TRBJ2-2, the complete variable domain is ETGVTQSPTHLIKTRGQQVTLRCSSQSGHNTVSWYQQALGQGPQFIFQYYREEENGRGNFPPRFSGLQFPNYSSELNVNALELDDSALYLCASRAGTVSGIGELFFGEGSRLTVL.

J is TRBJ2-7 and V is TRBV6-6; maybe TRBD1 (5 bases). The CDR3 is 13 amino acids. Trimming pared 7 bases from V and 2 bases from J, leaving 12 bases between. Germline CDR1 is MNHNY and CDR2 is SVGAGI (reference sequence). DNA of the CDR3: TGTGCCAGCAACGCAGGGCAAACCTACGAGCAGTACTTC. This codes for CASNAGQTYEQYF.